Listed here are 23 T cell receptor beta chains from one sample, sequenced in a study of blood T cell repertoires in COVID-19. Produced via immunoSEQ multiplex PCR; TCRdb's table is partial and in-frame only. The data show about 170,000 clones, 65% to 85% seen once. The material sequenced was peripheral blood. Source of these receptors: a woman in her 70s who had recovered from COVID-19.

CDR3 protein: CASSPRQGGVGAFF. The CDR3 DNA sequence: TGTGCCAGCTCACCACGGCAGGGGGGCGTCGGGGCTTTCTTT. The chain has TRBV18 and TRBJ1-1; TRBD1 agrees at 7 bases. The length of the CDR3 is 14 residues. The germline V gene has CDR1 KGHSH and CDR2 LQKENI. J lost 11 bases, V lost 1 base, and 10 bases had no gene match.

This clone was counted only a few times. The CDR3 here is CASKTGSLTEAFF. The CDR3 DNA sequence: TGTGCCAGCAAGACAGGGTCCCTTACTGAAGCTTTCTTT. The genes are TRBV6-6 and TRBJ1-1; TRBD1 matches at 7 bases. J lost 5 bases, V lost 7 bases, and 7 bases had no gene match. This CDR3 is built from 13 residues. Germline V gives CDR1 MNHNY, CDR2 SVGAGI (reference sequence).

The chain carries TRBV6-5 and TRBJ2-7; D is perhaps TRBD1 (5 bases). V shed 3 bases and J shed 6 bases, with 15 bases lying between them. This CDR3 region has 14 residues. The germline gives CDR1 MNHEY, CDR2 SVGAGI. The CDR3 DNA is TGTGCCAGCAGTTATCAGGGTTCAACCTCCGAGCAGTACTTC. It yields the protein CASSYQGSTSEQYF.

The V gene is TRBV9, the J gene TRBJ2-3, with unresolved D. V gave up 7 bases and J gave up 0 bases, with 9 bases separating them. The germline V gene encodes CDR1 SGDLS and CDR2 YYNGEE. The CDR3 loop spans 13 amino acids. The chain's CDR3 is CASSWRSTDTQYF. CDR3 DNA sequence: TGTGCCAGCTCGTGGCGGAGCACAGATACGCAGTATTTT. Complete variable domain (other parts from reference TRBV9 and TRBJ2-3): DSGVTQTPKHLITATGQRVTLRCSPRSGDLSVYWYQQSLDQGLQFLIQYYNGEERAKGNILERFSAQQFPDLHSELNLSSLELGDSALYFCASSWRSTDTQYFGPGTRLTVL.

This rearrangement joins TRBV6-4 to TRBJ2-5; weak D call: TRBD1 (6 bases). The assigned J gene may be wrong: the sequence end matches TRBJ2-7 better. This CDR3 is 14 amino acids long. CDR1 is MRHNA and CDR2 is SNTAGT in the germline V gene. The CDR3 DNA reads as TGTGCCAGCAGTGTGGGGGCGTTCATCTACGAGCAGTACTTC. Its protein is CASSVGAFIYEQYF.

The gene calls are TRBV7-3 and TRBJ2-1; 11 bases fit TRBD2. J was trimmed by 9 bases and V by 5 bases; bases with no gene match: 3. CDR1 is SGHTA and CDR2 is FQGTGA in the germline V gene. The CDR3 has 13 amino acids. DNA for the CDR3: TGTGCCAGCAGCCCCGGGACTAGCGGTGAGCAGTTCTTC. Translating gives CASSPGTSGEQFF.

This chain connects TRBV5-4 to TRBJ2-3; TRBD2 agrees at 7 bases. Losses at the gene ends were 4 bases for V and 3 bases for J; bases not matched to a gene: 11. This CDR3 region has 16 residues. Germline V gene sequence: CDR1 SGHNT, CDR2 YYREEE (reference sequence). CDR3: CASSKGAGTGTDTQYF. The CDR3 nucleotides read TGTGCCAGCAGCAAGGGAGCGGGAACCGGGACAGATACGCAGTATTTT. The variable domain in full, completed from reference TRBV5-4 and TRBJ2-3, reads ETGVTQSPTHLIKTRGQQVTLRCSSQSGHNTVSWYQQALGQGPQFIFQYYREEENGRGNFPPRFSGLQFPNYSSELNVNALELDDSALYLCASSKGAGTGTDTQYFGPGTRLTVL.

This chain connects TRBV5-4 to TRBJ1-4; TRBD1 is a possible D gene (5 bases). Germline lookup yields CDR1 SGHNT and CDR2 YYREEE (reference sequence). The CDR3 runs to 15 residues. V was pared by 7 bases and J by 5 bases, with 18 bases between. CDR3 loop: CASQGGGGVNEKLFF. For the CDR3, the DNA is TGTGCCAGCCAGGGCGGCGGGGGGGTCAATGAAAAACTGTTTTTT. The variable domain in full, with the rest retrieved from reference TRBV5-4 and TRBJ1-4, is ETGVTQSPTHLIKTRGQQVTLRCSSQSGHNTVSWYQQALGQGPQFIFQYYREEENGRGNFPPRFSGLQFPNYSSELNVNALELDDSALYLCASQGGGGVNEKLFFGSGTQLSVL.

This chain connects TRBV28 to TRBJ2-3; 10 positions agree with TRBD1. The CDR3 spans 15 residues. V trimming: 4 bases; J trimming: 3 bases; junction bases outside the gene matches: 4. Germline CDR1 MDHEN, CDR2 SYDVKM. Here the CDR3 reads CASSSLGQGTDTQYF. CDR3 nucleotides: TGTGCCAGCAGTTCGCTGGGACAGGGGACAGATACGCAGTATTTT.

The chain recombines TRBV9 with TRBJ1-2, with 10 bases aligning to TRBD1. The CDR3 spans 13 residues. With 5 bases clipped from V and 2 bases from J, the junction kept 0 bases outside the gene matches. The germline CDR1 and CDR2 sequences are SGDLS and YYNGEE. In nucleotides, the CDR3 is TGTGCCAGCAGGGGACAGGGGAACTATGGCTACACCTTC. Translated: CASRGQGNYGYTF.

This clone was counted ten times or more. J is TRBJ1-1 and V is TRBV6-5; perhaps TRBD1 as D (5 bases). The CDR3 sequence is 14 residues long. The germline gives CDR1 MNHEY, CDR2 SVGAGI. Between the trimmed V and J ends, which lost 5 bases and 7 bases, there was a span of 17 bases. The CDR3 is CASSTPGWFGEAFF. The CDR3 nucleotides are TGTGCCAGCAGTACCCCAGGGTGGTTTGGTGAAGCTTTCTTT.

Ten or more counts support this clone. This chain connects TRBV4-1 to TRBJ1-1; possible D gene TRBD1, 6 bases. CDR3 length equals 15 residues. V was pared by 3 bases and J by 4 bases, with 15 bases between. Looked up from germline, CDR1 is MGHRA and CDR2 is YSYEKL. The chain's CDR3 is CASSQGYREGTEAFF. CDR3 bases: TGCGCCAGCAGCCAGGGGTACAGGGAAGGCACTGAAGCTTTCTTT.

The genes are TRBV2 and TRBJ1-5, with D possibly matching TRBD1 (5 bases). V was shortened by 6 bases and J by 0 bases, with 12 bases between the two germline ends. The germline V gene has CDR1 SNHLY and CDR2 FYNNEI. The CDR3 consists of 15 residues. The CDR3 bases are TGTGCCAGCAGCGCCGGGGGACCTAGCAATCAGCCCCAGCATTTT. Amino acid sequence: CASSAGGPSNQPQHF. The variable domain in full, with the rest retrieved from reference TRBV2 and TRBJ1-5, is EPEVTQTPSHQVTQMGQEVILRCVPISNHLYFYWYRQILGQKVEFLVSFYNNEISEKSEIFDDQFSVERPDGSNFTLKIRSTKLEDSAMYFCASSAGGPSNQPQHFGDGTRLSIL.

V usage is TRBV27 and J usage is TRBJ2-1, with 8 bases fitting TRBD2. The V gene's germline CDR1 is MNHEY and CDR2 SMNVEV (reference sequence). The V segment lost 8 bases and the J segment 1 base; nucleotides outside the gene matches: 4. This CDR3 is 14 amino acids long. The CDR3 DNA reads TGTGCCAGCCTCGGGGGGGGGTCCTACAATGAGCAGTTCTTC. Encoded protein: CASLGGGSYNEQFF.

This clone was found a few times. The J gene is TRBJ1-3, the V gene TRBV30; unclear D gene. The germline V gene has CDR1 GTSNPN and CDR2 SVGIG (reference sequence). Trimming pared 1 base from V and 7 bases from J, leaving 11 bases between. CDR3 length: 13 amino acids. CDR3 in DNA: TGTGCCTGGAGTGGGGCCGACCGGAACACCATATATTTT. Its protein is CAWSGADRNTIYF.

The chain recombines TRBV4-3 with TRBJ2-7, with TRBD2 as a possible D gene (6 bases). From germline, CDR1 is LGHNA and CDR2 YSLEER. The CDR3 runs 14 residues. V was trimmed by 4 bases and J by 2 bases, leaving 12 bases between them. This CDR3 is CASSPSGEPYEQYF. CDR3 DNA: TGCGCCAGCAGCCCCTCGGGGGAGCCCTACGAGCAGTACTTC.

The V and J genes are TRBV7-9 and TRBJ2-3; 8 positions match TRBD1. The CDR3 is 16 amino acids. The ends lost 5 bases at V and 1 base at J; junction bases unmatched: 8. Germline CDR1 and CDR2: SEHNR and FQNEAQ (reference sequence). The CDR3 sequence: CASSLLVTGGTDTQYF. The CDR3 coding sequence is TGTGCCAGCAGCCTACTGGTGACAGGGGGCACAGATACGCAGTATTTT.

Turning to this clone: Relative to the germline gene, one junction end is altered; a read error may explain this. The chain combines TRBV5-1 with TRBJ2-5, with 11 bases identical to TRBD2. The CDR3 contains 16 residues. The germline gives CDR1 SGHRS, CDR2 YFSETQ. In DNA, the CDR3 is TGCGCCACCAGCCGTATAGCGGGGGGGAGTCAAGAGACCCAGTACTTC. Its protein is CATSRIAGGSQETQYF.

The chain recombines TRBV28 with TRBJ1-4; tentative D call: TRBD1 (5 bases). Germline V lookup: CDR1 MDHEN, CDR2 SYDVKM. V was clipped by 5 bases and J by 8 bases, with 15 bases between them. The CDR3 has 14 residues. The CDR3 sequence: CASSINQGLEKLFF. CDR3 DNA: TGTGCCAGCAGTATAAATCAGGGTTTGGAAAAACTGTTTTTT.

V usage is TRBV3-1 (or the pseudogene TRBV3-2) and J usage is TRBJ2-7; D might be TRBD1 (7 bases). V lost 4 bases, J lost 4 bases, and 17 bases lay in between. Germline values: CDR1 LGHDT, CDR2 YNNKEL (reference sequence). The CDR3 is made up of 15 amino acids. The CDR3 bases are TGTGCCAGCAGCCCAGGGAGGAGGGGGCGATACGAGCAGTACTTC. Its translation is CASSPGRRGRYEQYF.

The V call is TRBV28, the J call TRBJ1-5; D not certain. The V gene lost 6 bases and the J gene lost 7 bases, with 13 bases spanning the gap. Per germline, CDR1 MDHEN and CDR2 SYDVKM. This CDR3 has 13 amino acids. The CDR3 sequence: CASRITGDQPQHF. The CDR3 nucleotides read TGTGCCAGCAGGATAACGGGTGACCAGCCCCAGCATTTT.

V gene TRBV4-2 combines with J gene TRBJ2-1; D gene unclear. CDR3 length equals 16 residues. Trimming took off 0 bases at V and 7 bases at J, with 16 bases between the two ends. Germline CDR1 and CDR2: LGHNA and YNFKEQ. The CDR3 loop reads CASSQDRLTLRNEQFF. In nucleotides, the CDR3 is TGTGCCAGCAGCCAAGACAGACTGACGTTGCGGAATGAGCAGTTCTTC.

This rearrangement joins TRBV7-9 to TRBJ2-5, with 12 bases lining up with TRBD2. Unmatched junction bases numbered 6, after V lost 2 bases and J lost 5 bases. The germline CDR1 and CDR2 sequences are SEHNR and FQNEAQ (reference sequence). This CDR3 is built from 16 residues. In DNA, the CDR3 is TGTGCCAGCAGCTTACGACTAGCGGGAGTTGGCGAGACCCAGTACTTC. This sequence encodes CASSLRLAGVGETQYF.